This T cell receptor beta chain comes out of a study of cytomegalovirus exposure and HLA in healthy donors. Study conclusions and caveats: By a later analysis, the bulk of CMV-associated TCR beta chains appeared HLA-restricted. Associated with HLA alleles at 0.05 false discovery rate in a later analysis were around 17,000 TCR beta sequences.

The CDR3 spans 15 residues. On this clone: The antigen is not known.

The study ran its PCR with 60 Vbeta and 13 Jbeta primers. Data came from immunoSEQ multiplex PCR; TCRdb stores just in-frame clones and leaves some out. The sample has about 67,000 clones, 65% to 70% seen once. The receptor was derived from a woman aged 25 to 39 in good health and CMV-seronegative. The genes are TRBV21-1 and TRBJ1-5. TRBV21-1 is assigned pseudogene status. Sequencing was performed on PBMCs. CDR3 DNA: TGTGCCAGCAGCAAAGGGGACTTTAGCAATCAGCCCCAGCATTTT. Translated: CASSKGDFSNQPQHF.